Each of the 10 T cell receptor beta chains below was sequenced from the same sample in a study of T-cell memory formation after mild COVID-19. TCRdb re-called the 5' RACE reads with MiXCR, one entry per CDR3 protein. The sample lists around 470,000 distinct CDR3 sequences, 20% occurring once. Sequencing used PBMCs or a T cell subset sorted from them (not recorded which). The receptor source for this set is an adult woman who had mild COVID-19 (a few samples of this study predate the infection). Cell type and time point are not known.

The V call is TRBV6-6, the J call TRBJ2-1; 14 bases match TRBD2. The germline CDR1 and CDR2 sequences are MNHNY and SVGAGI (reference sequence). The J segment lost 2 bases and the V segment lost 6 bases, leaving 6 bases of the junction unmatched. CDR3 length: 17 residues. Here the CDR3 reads CASRTGTSGSPYNEQFF. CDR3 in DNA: TGTGCCAGCAGGACCGGGACTAGCGGGAGTCCCTACAATGAGCAGTTCTTC.

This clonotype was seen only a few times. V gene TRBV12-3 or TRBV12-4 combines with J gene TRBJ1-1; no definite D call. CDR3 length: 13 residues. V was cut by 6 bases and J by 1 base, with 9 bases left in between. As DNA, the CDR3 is TGTGCCAGCAGGTGGTTCAGGAACACTGAAGCTTTCTTT. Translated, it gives CASRWFRNTEAFF.

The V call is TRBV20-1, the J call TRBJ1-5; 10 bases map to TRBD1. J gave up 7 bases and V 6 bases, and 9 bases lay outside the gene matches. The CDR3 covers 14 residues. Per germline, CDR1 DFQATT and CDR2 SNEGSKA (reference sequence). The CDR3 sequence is CSARDRGSGQPQHF. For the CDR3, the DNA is TGCAGTGCGAGGGACAGGGGTTCAGGACAGCCCCAGCATTTT.

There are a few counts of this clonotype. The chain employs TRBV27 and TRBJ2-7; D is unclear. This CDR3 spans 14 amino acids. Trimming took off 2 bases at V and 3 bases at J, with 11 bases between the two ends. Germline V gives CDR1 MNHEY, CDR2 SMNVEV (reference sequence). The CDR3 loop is CASSLKGYGYEQYF. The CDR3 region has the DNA TGTGCCAGCAGTTTAAAGGGATACGGCTACGAGCAGTACTTC.

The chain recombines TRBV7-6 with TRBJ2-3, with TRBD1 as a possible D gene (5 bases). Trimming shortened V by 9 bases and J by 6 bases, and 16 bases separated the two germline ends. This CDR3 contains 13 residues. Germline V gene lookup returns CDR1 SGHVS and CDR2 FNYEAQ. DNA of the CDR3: TGTGCCAGTCAGCAGGCGTGGGGCGATACGCAGTATTTT. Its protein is CASQQAWGDTQYF.

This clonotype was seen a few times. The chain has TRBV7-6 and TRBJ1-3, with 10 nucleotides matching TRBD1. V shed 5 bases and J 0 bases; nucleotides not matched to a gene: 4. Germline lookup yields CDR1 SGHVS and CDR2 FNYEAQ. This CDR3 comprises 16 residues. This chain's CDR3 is CASSRGTGASGNTIYF. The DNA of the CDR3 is TGTGCCAGCAGCCGTGGGACAGGGGCCTCTGGAAACACCATATATTTT.

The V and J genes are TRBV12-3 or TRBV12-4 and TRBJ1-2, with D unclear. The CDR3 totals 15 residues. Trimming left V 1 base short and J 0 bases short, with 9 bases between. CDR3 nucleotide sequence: TGTGCCAGCAGTTTAGGGGGTTTCGCTAACTATGGCTACACCTTC. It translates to CASSLGGFANYGYTF.

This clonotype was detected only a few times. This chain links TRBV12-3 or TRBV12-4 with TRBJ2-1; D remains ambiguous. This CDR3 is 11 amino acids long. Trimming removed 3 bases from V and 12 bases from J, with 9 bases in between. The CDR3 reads CASSFREMQFF. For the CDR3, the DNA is TGTGCCAGCAGTTTCCGAGAAATGCAGTTCTTC.

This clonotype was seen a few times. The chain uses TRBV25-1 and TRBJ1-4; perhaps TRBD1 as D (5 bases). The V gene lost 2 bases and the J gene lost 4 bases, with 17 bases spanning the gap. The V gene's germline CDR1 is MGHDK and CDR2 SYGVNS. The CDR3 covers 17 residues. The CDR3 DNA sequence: TGTGCCAGCAGTGAAGGACTTACAGGCTCCCGTAATGAAAAACTGTTTTTT. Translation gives CASSEGLTGSRNEKLFF.

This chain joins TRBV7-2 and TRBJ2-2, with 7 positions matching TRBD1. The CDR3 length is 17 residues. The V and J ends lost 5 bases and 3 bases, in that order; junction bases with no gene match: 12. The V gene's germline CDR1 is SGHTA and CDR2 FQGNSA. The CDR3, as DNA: TGTGCCAGCAGCCAACGTGACAGGGTGGGGTACACCGGGGAGCTGTTTTTT. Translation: CASSQRDRVGYTGELFF.